This T cell receptor beta chain stems from a study of metastatic and nonmetastatic thyroid tumors. With MiXCR, TCRdb reprocessed the PCR reads. Of tens of thousands of clones listed, 12% to 15% were seen once; the top ten hold approximately 7%. No patient received treatment before thyroid surgery. The germline V gene has CDR1 SGHAT and CDR2 FQNNGV. Deletions cut 5 bases from V and 1 base from J, with 15 bases between. The CDR3 extends over 15 amino acids. Sequencing used blood. V and J are TRBV11-2 and TRBJ2-7; a possible D gene is TRBD1 (5 bases). The sequence came from a male donor with papillary thyroid cancer or a benign thyroid nodule (not recorded which). Some clones in this sample may be carry-over from other donors' samples. The CDR3 sequence: CASSRTPGPSYEQYF. CDR3 DNA sequence: TGTGCCAGCAGCCGGACGCCAGGGCCATCCTACGAGCAGTACTTC.